One sample yielded the 23 T cell receptor beta chains listed below, sequenced in a study of identical twins listed by TCRdb under 2016. Libraries were built with 5' RACE. Sequenced on an Illumina HiSeq 2000. In-frame beta chains were kept once TCRdb had trimmed the public reads at Q25 with fastp and called clones with MiXCR. Identical CDR3 proteins give one entry, which carries the most common genes and DNA. This sample has roughly 540,000 distinct CDR3 sequences in its table, and approximately 22% of those were observed once. Jointly, the top ten make up about 0.91% of the sample. The data were also submitted as part of a second study, on T cells expressing NK-cell markers.

Sequenced sample: CD4+ T cells sorted from blood. These receptors came from a woman aged 18-29 years in good health.

This clonotype was picked up a small number of times. This chain joins TRBV7-9 and TRBJ1-1, with D unclear. This CDR3 region has 12 residues. The germline gives CDR1 SEHNR, CDR2 FQNEAQ (reference sequence). V was cut by 2 bases and J by 5 bases, with 6 bases left in between. The CDR3, as DNA: TGTGCCAGCAGCTTATACGTGACTGAAGCTTTCTTT. As protein: CASSLYVTEAFF.

This chain connects TRBV7-2 to TRBJ1-2; D is unclear. Trimming shortened V by 4 bases and J by 4 bases, and 16 bases separated the two germline ends. This CDR3 region has 15 residues. The germline gives CDR1 SGHTA, CDR2 FQGNSA. In nucleotides, the CDR3 is TGTGCCAGCAGCTGGCAGCGGACGTTTGGCTATGGCTACACCTTC. It yields the protein CASSWQRTFGYGYTF.

The CDR3 spells CAIKKAGGYEQFF. The CDR3 region has the DNA TGTGCCATCAAAAAAGCGGGGGGCTATGAGCAGTTCTTC. This chain links TRBV10-3 with TRBJ2-1, with 9 bases identical to TRBD2. V lost 7 bases, J lost 8 bases, and 6 bases stayed unmatched. The CDR3 consists of 13 residues. Germline loops: CDR1 ENHRY, CDR2 SYGVKD.

The chain is built from TRBV11-2 and TRBJ2-7; D gene ambiguous. The germline gives CDR1 SGHAT, CDR2 FQNNGV. The CDR3 sequence is 14 residues long. Trimming stripped 1 base from V and 2 bases from J, with 9 bases between. This chain's CDR3 is CASSLAPSTYEQYF. For the CDR3, the DNA is TGTGCCAGCAGCTTAGCTCCCAGTACCTACGAGCAGTACTTC.

This clonotype came up a few times. The V and J genes are TRBV5-1 and TRBJ2-3; unclear D gene. The germline V and J ends were trimmed by 4 bases and 6 bases, with 9 bases remaining between them. The CDR3 consists of 12 residues. Germline V gene data show CDR1 as SGHRS and CDR2 as YFSETQ. The CDR3, as DNA: TGCGCCAGCAGCGCTGGAGTGGATACGCAGTATTTT. Residues: CASSAGVDTQYF.

Ten or more counts support this clonotype. The V and J genes are TRBV29-1 and TRBJ2-1, with 8 bases matching TRBD2. The V segment lost 6 bases and the J segment 4 bases; nucleotides outside the gene matches: 11. The CDR3 loop spans 15 amino acids. From germline, CDR1 is SQVTM and CDR2 ANQGSEA. Written as DNA, the CDR3 is TGCAGCGTCCCGAGTGGGACTAGGCGGTACAATGAGCAGTTCTTC. Residues: CSVPSGTRRYNEQFF.

This sequence joins TRBV7-3 and TRBJ2-1; D possibly uses TRBD1 or TRBD2 (5 bases each). CDR1 SGHTA and CDR2 FQGTGA come from the germline V gene. The CDR3 consists of 15 residues. V lost 3 bases, J lost 6 bases, and 15 bases lay in between. For the CDR3, the DNA is TGTGCCAGCAGCTTGACCGCGATCGGGACCAATGAGCAGTTCTTC. Encoded protein: CASSLTAIGTNEQFF.

This clonotype has at least ten counts. This chain links TRBV29-1 with TRBJ2-3, with 9 nucleotides matching TRBD2. Trimming removed 7 bases from V and 6 bases from J; junction bases left unmatched: 8. The CDR3 sequence is 13 residues long. Germline CDR1 reads SQVTM; CDR2 reads ANQGSEA. The DNA for the CDR3 is TGCAGCGGTTTGACTAGCGGATATGATACGCAGTATTTT. As protein: CSGLTSGYDTQYF.

The chain uses TRBV5-1 and TRBJ1-2; 7 nucleotides agree with TRBD1. The CDR3 loop spans 13 amino acids. The J segment lost 6 bases and the V segment lost 7 bases, leaving 9 bases of the junction unmatched. CDR1 SGHRS and CDR2 YFSETQ come from the germline V gene. CDR3 sequence: CASRFTGADGYTF. The CDR3 region has the DNA TGCGCCAGCCGTTTTACAGGGGCCGATGGCTACACCTTC.

V and J are TRBV5-1 and TRBJ2-3; TRBD2 agrees at 15 bases. J was trimmed by 5 bases and V by 6 bases; bases with no gene match: 13. The CDR3 length is 18 residues. In germline, CDR1 is SGHRS, CDR2 YFSETQ. The CDR3 here is CASTTSGTSGRKVDTQYF. For the CDR3, the DNA is TGCGCCAGCACCACGTCCGGGACTAGCGGGAGGAAGGTAGATACGCAGTATTTT.

This clonotype is a singleton in its sample. This chain uses TRBV20-1 with TRBJ2-5; D is uncertain. In germline, CDR1 is DFQATT, CDR2 SNEGSKA (reference sequence). The CDR3 loop spans 15 amino acids. V shed 3 bases and J shed 2 bases, with 16 bases lying between them. For the CDR3, the DNA is TGCAGTGCTAGCCTCCCCCACGGACGACAAGAGACCCAGTACTTC. As protein: CSASLPHGRQETQYF.

The V call is TRBV5-1, the J call TRBJ2-1; D perhaps matches TRBD2 (6 bases). Between the trimmed V and J ends, which lost 4 bases and 4 bases, there was a span of 21 bases. The CDR3 totals 17 residues. Germline V gene data show CDR1 as SGHRS and CDR2 as YFSETQ. CDR3 nucleotides: TGCGCCAGCAGCACCACCCGGGGACTCCCGGGGTACAATGAGCAGTTCTTC. It yields the protein CASSTTRGLPGYNEQFF.

This clonotype has ten or more counts. V gene TRBV12-3 or TRBV12-4 combines with J gene TRBJ1-2; D not resolved. The ends were cut back, 8 bases at V and 8 bases at J, with 15 bases in the middle. The CDR3 is made up of 12 amino acids. CDR3 protein: CASRSQDSGYTF. CDR3 coding DNA: TGTGCCAGCCGATCTCAGGATTCGGGCTACACCTTC.

A few counts support this clonotype. The chain has TRBV12-3 or TRBV12-4 and TRBJ2-1, with TRBD2 as a possible D gene (6 bases). The V gene lost 6 bases and the J gene lost 5 bases, with 20 bases spanning the gap. The CDR3 is made up of 16 amino acids. CDR3 bases: TGTGCCAGCAGGAAGAGCGGAGCGGGTTCTGACAATGAGCAGTTCTTC. Translating gives CASRKSGAGSDNEQFF.

The CDR3 spells CASTDFVQGLSKLFF. The CDR3 nucleotides are TGTGCCAGCACCGATTTCGTCCAGGGCCTAAGCAAACTGTTTTTT. The chain carries TRBV11-2 and TRBJ1-4, with D possibly TRBD1 on 5 matching bases. Between the trimmed V and J ends, which lost 7 bases and 11 bases, there was a span of 23 bases. Germline V gives CDR1 SGHAT, CDR2 FQNNGV. The CDR3 sequence is 15 residues long.

The chain uses TRBV5-1 and TRBJ2-5; 7 positions match TRBD2. The CDR3 is made up of 13 amino acids. CDR1 and CDR2 (germline): SGHRS, YFSETQ. V was pared by 0 bases and J by 7 bases, with 3 bases of the junction left unmatched. This chain's CDR3 is CASSLVREGTQYF. CDR3 DNA: TGCGCCAGCAGCTTGGTTAGGGAGGGGACCCAGTACTTC.

This clonotype was detected only a few times. This rearrangement joins TRBV5-1 to TRBJ2-7; 7 bases are a match to TRBD2. The CDR3 extends over 14 amino acids. Germline V gene data show CDR1 as SGHRS and CDR2 as YFSETQ. V lost 1 base, J lost 3 bases, and 4 bases stayed unmatched. DNA of the CDR3: TGCGCCAGCAGCTTGCGGGAGGTCGGCTACGAGCAGTACTTC. Its translation is CASSLREVGYEQYF.

The rearrangement links TRBV7-2 to TRBJ2-3; TRBD2 might be the D (5 bases). This CDR3 contains 17 residues. Trimming took off 2 bases at V and 2 bases at J, with 17 bases between the two ends. Germline values: CDR1 SGHTA, CDR2 FQGNSA. The CDR3 nucleotides are TGTGCCAGCAGCTTACCGCTGGGAGCCCTCAACACAGATACGCAGTATTTT. Its protein product is CASSLPLGALNTDTQYF. Full variable domain (missing parts from reference TRBV7-2 and TRBJ2-3): GAGVSQSPSNKVTEKGKDVELRCDPISGHTALYWYRQSLGQGLEFLIYFQGNSAPDKSGLPSDRFSAERTGGSVSTLTIQRTQQEDSAVYLCASSLPLGALNTDTQYFGPGTRLTVL.

The genes are TRBV2 and TRBJ2-7; D might be TRBD2 (6 bases). The germline CDR1 and CDR2 sequences are SNHLY and FYNNEI. Between the trimmed V and J ends, which lost 5 bases and 2 bases, there was a span of 19 bases. The CDR3 covers 16 residues. The CDR3 loop reads CASSLNSRGGTYEQYF. CDR3 in DNA: TGTGCCAGCAGTCTTAATTCGCGGGGAGGTACCTACGAGCAGTACTTC.

The chain recombines TRBV5-1 with TRBJ2-1, with no clear D. Germline-derived CDR1 and CDR2 are SGHRS and YFSETQ. V was cut by 3 bases and J by 0 bases, with 13 bases left in between. CDR3 length: 16 residues. CDR3 residues: CASSSYQSTSYNEQFF. CDR3 coding DNA: TGCGCCAGCAGCTCCTACCAGTCAACCTCCTACAATGAGCAGTTCTTC.

The chain is built from TRBV20-1 and TRBJ1-1; 8 positions match TRBD1. Germline V lookup: CDR1 DFQATT, CDR2 SNEGSKA (reference sequence). Germline trimming cut 4 bases from V and 7 bases from J; bases unmatched to any gene: 5. The CDR3 totals 12 residues. CDR3 protein: CSAMAGGLEAFF. In DNA, the CDR3 is TGCAGTGCTATGGCAGGGGGCCTTGAAGCTTTCTTT.

In its sample, this clonotype was seen many times. This chain uses TRBV5-1 with TRBJ2-3, with D perhaps matching TRBD2 (6 bases). The V end was cut by 0 bases, the J end by 0 bases, with 8 bases between. This CDR3 region has 15 residues. Germline loops: CDR1 SGHRS, CDR2 YFSETQ. For the CDR3, the DNA is TGCGCCAGCAGCTTGGTGGGGACTAGCACAGATACGCAGTATTTT. This translates into CASSLVGTSTDTQYF.

The CDR3 spells CASSFLRPVDGYTF. For the CDR3, the DNA is TGTGCCAGCAGTTTCCTTAGGCCAGTCGATGGCTACACCTTC. The chain is built from TRBV12-3 or TRBV12-4 and TRBJ1-2; D not resolved. The CDR3 extends over 14 amino acids. The V end was cut by 3 bases, the J end by 6 bases, with 14 bases between.